Sequencing of this T cell receptor (beta chain) was carried out in a study of response to subunit inactivated influenza vaccine. Study-wide results and caveats: Authors suggested seasonal influenza vaccinations each recruit few new T cells.

On this clonotype itself: Its target is not known.

Each CDR3 protein is one row after TCRdb ran MiXCR on the RT-PCR reads. Here the sample spans some 300,000 distinct CDR3 sequences, 20% to 25% being singletons. The receptor was isolated from a man aged 50-75 years who received an inactivated influenza vaccine. This specimen consisted of PBMCs from blood, obtained about 20 months after vaccination.

CDR3 amino acids: CASYPSGRKTGELFF. The CDR3 DNA is TGTGCCAGCTACCCTAGCGGGAGGAAAACCGGGGAGCTGTTTTTT. The chain joins TRBV6-2 or TRBV6-3 to TRBJ2-2, with 11 positions matching TRBD2. CDR1 is MNHEY and CDR2 is SVGEGT in the germline V gene. This CDR3 is built from 15 residues. Unmatched junction bases numbered 7, after V lost 8 bases and J lost 5 bases.